The subject of this entry is one T cell receptor (beta chain). The sample belongs to a study of T cell changes during pregnancy in multiple sclerosis. The assay was immunoSEQ multiplex PCR, and TCRdb's table has in-frame clones only and misses some. The table records some 70,000 clones, around 90% of them present only once. The sample here was CD4+ T cells from peripheral blood mononuclear cells, taken in the third trimester of pregnancy. The source of this sequence is a female donor in good health, enrolled as a control in a pregnancy study.

CDR3 DNA sequence: TGTGCCAGCAGTTTAGACAGGGACTATGGCTACACCTTC. This codes for CASSLDRDYGYTF. The J gene is TRBJ1-2, the V gene TRBV27, with 7 bases fitting TRBD1. Trimming cost V 2 bases and J 3 bases; bases outside gene matches: 0. The CDR3 length is 13 residues. The germline V gene encodes CDR1 MNHEY and CDR2 SMNVEV (reference sequence).